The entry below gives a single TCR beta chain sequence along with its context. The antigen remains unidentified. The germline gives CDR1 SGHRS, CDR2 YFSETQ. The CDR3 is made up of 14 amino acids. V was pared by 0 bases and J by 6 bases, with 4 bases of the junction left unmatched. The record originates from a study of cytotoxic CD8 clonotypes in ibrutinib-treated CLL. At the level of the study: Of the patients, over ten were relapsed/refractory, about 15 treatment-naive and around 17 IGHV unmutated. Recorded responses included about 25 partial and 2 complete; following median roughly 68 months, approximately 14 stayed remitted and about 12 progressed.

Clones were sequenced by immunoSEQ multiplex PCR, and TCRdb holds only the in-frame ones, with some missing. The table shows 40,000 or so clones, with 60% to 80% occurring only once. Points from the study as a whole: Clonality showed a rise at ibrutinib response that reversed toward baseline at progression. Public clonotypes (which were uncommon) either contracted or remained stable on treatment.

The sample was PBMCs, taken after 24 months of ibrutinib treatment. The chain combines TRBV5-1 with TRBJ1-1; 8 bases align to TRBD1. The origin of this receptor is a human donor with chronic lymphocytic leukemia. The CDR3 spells CASSLGQGAAEAFF. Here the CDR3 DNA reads TGCGCCAGCAGCTTGGGTCAGGGGGCGGCTGAAGCTTTCTTT.